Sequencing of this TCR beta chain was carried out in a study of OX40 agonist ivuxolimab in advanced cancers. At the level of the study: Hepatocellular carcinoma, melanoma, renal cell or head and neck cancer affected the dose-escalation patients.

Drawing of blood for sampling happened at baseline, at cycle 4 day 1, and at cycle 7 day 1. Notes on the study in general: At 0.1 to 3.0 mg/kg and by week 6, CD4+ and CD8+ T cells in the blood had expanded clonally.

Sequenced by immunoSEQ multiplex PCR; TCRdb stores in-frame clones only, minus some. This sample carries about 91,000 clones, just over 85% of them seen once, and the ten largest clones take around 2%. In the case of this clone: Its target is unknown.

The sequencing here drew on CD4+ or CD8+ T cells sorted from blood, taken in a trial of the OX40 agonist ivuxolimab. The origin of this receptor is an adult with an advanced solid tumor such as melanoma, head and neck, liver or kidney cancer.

The CDR3 DNA reads as TGTGCCAGCAGCCAAGTGGCGGGGACCATGAACACTGAAGCTTTCTTT. Protein sequence: CASSQVAGTMNTEAFF. The chain carries TRBV14 and TRBJ1-1; D is perhaps TRBD1 (5 bases). Germline V lookup: CDR1 SGHDN, CDR2 FVKESK. Between the trimmed V and J ends, which lost 1 base and 0 bases, there was a span of 12 bases. The length of the CDR3 is 16 residues.